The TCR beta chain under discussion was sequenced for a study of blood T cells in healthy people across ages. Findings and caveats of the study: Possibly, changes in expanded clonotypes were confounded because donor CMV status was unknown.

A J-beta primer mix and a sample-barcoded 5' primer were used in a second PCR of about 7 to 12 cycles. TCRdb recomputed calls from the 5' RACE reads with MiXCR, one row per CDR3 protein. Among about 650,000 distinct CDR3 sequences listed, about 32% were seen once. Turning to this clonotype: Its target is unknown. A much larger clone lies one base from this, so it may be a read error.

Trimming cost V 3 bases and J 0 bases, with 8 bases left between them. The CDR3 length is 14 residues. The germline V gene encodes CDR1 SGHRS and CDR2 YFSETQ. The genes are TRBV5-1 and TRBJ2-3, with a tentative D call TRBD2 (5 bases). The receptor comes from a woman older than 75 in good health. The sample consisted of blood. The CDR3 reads CASSWRLSTDTQYF. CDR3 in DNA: TGCGCCAGCAGCTGGAGGCTGAGCACAGATACGCAGTATTTT.